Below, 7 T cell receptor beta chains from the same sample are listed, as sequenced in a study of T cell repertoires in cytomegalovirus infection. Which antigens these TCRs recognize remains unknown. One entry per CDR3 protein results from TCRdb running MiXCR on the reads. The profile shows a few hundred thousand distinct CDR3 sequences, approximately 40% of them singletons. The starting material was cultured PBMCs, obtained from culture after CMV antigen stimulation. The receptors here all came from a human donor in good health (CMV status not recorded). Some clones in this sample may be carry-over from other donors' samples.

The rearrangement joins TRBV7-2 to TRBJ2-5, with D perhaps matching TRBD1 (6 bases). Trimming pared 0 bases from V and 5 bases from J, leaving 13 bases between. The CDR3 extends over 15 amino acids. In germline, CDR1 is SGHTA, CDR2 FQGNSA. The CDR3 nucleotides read TGTGCCAGCAGCTTAGCTCACGGCAGGGGCGAGACCCAGTACTTC. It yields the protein CASSLAHGRGETQYF.

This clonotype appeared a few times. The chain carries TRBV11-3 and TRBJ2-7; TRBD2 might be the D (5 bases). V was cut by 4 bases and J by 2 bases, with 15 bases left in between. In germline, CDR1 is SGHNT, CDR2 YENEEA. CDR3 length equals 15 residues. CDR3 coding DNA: TGTGCCAGCAGCTGTGAGCGGACGGGAACCTACGAGCAGTACTTC. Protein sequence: CASSCERTGTYEQYF.

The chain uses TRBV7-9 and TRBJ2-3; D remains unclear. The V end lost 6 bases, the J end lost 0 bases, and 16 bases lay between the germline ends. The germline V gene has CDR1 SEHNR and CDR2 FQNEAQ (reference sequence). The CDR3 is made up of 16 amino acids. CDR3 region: CASSRGEATSTDTQYF. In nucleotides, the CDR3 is TGTGCCAGCAGTCGTGGGGAAGCGACTAGCACAGATACGCAGTATTTT.

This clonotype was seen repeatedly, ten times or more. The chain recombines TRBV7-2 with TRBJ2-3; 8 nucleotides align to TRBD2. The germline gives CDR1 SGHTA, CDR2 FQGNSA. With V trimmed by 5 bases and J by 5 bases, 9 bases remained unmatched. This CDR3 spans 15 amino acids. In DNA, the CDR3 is TGTGCCAGCAGCCGGGGGGGTAGAGGAGTAGATACGCAGTATTTT. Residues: CASSRGGRGVDTQYF.

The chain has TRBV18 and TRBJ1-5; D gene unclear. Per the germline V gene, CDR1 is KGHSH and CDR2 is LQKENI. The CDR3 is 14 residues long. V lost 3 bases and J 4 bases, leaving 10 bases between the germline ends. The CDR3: CASSPPSTNQPQHF. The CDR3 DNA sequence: TGTGCCAGCTCACCGCCGAGTACGAATCAGCCCCAGCATTTT.

This chain's CDR3 is CSAQRRTVPNTEAFF. CDR3 DNA sequence: TGCAGTGCCCAACGCCGGACAGTCCCTAACACTGAAGCTTTCTTT. The J gene is TRBJ1-1, the V gene TRBV20-1; D perhaps matches TRBD1 (6 bases). Germline V CDR1 and CDR2: DFQATT, SNEGSKA (reference sequence). Trimming shortened V by 6 bases and J by 2 bases, and 19 bases separated the two germline ends. This CDR3 is built from 15 residues.

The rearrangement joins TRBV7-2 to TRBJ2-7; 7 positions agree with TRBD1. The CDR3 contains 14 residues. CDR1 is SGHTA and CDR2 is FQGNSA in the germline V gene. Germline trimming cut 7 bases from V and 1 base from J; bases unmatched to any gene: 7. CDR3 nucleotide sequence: TGTGCCAGCACCCCCGACAGGGCTTCCTACGAGCAGTACTTC. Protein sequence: CASTPDRASYEQYF.